This T cell receptor (beta chain) was sequenced for a study of metastatic and nonmetastatic thyroid tumors. By share, this clone counts as medium-sized. The germline V gene has CDR1 LNHDA and CDR2 SQIVND (reference sequence). CDR3 length: 13 residues. Trimming stripped 8 bases from V and 0 bases from J, with 8 bases between. Prior to thyroid surgery, none of the patients had received any treatment. TCRdb re-called the PCR reads through MiXCR. Of 5,000 or so clones detected, roughly 19% appear once; the ten largest clones hold about 6%. The sequenced sample was adjacent normal tissue. This TCR was recovered from a female donor with papillary thyroid cancer or a benign thyroid nodule (not recorded which). Some clones in this sample may be carry-over from other donors' samples. The gene calls are TRBV19 and TRBJ2-1, with D unresolved. CDR3 sequence reads: CASSKDSYNEQFF. Here the CDR3 DNA reads TGTGCCAGTTCTAAGGACTCCTACAATGAGCAGTTCTTC. Filled out from reference TRBV19 and TRBJ2-1, the complete variable domain reads DGGITQSPKYLFRKEGQNVTLSCEQNLNHDAMYWYRQDPGQGLRLIYYSQIVNDFQKGDIAEGYSVSREKKESFPLTVTSAQKNPTAFYLCASSKDSYNEQFFGPGTRLTVL.